This T cell receptor beta chain was recovered during a study of T cells in Graves' hyperthyroidism and ophthalmopathy. About the research overall: It was at initial diagnosis, before any treatment, that peripheral blood was collected. Study outcomes and limitations: Blood also held most thyroid clonotypes expanded beyond 0.001.

A note on this clonotype: Its antigen is unknown.

Amplification of TCR beta CDR3 regions was performed using RNA transcripts as template. In the first-round RT-PCR of the TCR CDR3, the HTBI primer set was used. TCRdb itself ran the multiplex PCR reads through MiXCR, one entry per CDR3 protein. The table has about 600,000 distinct CDR3 sequences, 13% to 15% seen once. Uncontrolled infections, other autoimmune diseases, pregnancy or lactation led to exclusion of patients. Fresh peripheral blood, approximately 10 ml, was the source of the PBMCs. The V end lost 4 bases, the J end lost 5 bases, and 14 bases lay between the germline ends. This CDR3 comprises 15 residues. Looked up from germline, CDR1 is KGHDR and CDR2 is SFDVKD.

The sequence was obtained from a woman aged 18-29 years with Graves' ophthalmopathy. Sequenced: blood. This sequence joins TRBV24-1 and TRBJ1-5; a weak D match, TRBD1 (6 bases). DNA for the CDR3: TGTGCCACCAGTGAAAGTAACAGGGAAGATCAGCCCCAGCATTTT. Translation gives CATSESNREDQPQHF.